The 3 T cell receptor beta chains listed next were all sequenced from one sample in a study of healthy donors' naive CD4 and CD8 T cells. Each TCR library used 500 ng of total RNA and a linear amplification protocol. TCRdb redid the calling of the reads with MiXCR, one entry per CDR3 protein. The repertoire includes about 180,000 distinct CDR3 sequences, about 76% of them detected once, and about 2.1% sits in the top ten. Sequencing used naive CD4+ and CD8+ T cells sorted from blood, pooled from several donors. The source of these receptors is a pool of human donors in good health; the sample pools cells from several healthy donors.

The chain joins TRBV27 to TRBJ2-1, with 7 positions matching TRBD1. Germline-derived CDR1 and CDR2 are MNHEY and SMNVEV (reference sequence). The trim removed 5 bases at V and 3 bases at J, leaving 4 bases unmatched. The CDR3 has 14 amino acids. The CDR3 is CASSTGDSYNEQFF. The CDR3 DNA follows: TGTGCCAGCAGTACCGGGGACAGCTACAATGAGCAGTTCTTC.

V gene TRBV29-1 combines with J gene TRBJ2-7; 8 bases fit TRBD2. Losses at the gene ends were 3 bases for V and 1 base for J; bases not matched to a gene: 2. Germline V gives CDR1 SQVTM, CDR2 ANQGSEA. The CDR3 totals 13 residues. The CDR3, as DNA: TGCAGCGTTGAGACTAGCGCTTCCTACGAGCAGTACTTC. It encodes CSVETSASYEQYF.

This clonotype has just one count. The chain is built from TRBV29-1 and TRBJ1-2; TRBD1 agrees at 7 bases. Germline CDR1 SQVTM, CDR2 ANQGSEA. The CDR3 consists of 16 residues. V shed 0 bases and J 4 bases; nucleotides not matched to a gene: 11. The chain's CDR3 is CSVEDRSRGSSYGYTF. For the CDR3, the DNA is TGCAGCGTTGAAGATCGGAGCAGGGGGAGCTCCTATGGCTACACCTTC.